A single sample gave rise to the 18 T cell receptor beta chains below, sequenced in a study of shared clonotypes between healthy human individuals. Sequencing was performed with immunoSEQ multiplex PCR; in TCRdb, only in-frame clones are kept and a portion is missing. Of about 1.9 million clones in the sample, about 94% were seen once. Terminally differentiated effector memory CD45RA+ cells were excluded by CCR7 positive selection of CD45RO-negative cells. Input material: naive CD8+ T cells from PBMCs. The origin of the receptors is a man aged 18 to 30 in good health. Some clones in this sample may be carry-over from other donors' samples.

The DNA for the CDR3 is TGTGCCAGCAGCTCTTGGACTCCGACCTACGAGCAGTACTTC. Residues: CASSSWTPTYEQYF. The rearrangement links TRBV11-2 to TRBJ2-7; tentative D call: TRBD2 (5 bases). With 4 bases removed from V and 2 bases from J, the gap between germline ends came to 12 bases. This CDR3 region has 14 residues. Germline loops: CDR1 SGHAT, CDR2 FQNNGV.

This clone was recorded only once. The chain couples TRBV19 to TRBJ1-4, with 7 bases fitting TRBD1. With V trimmed by 2 bases and J by 7 bases, 7 bases remained unmatched. Germline CDR1 is LNHDA and CDR2 is SQIVND (reference sequence). The CDR3 has 15 residues. DNA for the CDR3: TGTGCCAGTAGTATAAGGGACAGAAGAGGTGAAAAACTGTTTTTT. This encodes CASSIRDRRGEKLFF.

The J gene is TRBJ1-2, the V gene TRBV27; D is unclear. The CDR3 length is 13 residues. Trimming cost V 2 bases and J 8 bases, with 12 bases left between them. Germline V gene lookup returns CDR1 MNHEY and CDR2 SMNVEV (reference sequence). The CDR3 DNA reads TGTGCCAGCAGTTTACTACCCTCGGGAGGCTACACCTTC. This encodes CASSLLPSGGYTF.

V is TRBV13 and J is TRBJ1-5, with D possibly TRBD1 on 5 matching bases. CDR1 and CDR2 (germline): PRHDT, FYEKMQ (reference sequence). The CDR3 contains 13 residues. V was shortened by 3 bases and J by 5 bases, with 8 bases between the two germline ends. CDR3 nucleotide sequence: TGTGCCAGCAGCTTGGACATCGATCAGCCCCAGCATTTT. Translating it yields CASSLDIDQPQHF. The full variable domain, in which reference TRBV13 and TRBJ1-5 provide the parts outside the CDR3, is AAGVIQSPRHLIKEKRETATLKCYPIPRHDTVYWYQQGPGQDPQFLISFYEKMQSDKGSIPDRFSAQQFSDYHSELNMSSLELGDSALYFCASSLDIDQPQHFGDGTRLSIL.

This chain connects TRBV5-4 to TRBJ1-4; unclear D gene. CDR3 length equals 13 residues. CDR1 and CDR2 (germline): SGHNT, YYREEE (reference sequence). V lost 5 bases and J 0 bases, leaving 5 bases between the germline ends. CDR3 sequence (DNA): TGTGCCAGCAGAGAATCAACTAATGAAAAACTGTTTTTT. Residues: CASRESTNEKLFF.

The chain carries TRBV30 and TRBJ2-7; the D gene is possibly TRBD2 (6 bases). The CDR3 totals 13 residues. Deletions cut 5 bases from V and 2 bases from J, with 13 bases between. The germline gives CDR1 GTSNPN, CDR2 SVGIG (reference sequence). The CDR3 is CAWEEGATYEQYF. The CDR3 region has the DNA TGTGCCTGGGAGGAGGGCGCTACCTACGAGCAGTACTTC.

The J gene is TRBJ2-3, the V gene TRBV4-3; D is uncertain. The V end lost 1 base, the J end lost 4 bases, and 12 bases lay between the germline ends. The V gene's germline CDR1 is LGHNA and CDR2 YSLEER. The CDR3 is made up of 15 amino acids. The CDR3 nucleotides are TGCGCCAGCAGCCAAGCTAGAATAACCGCAGATACGCAGTATTTT. This encodes CASSQARITADTQYF.

The chain joins TRBV28 to TRBJ2-3; D possibly corresponds to TRBD1 (6 bases). Trimming took 4 bases from V and 13 from J, leaving 24 bases between them. The CDR3 runs 15 residues. Germline loops: CDR1 MDHEN, CDR2 SYDVKM. For the CDR3, the DNA is TGTGCCAGCAGTTCTAGAGGGGGTACGGGACCCCCCAAGTATTTT. It translates to CASSSRGGTGPPKYF.

This clone appeared a single time. The V gene is TRBV7-9, the J gene TRBJ2-7; a weak D match, TRBD2 (6 bases). This CDR3 is built from 16 residues. V was trimmed by 1 base and J by 1 base, leaving 14 bases between them. CDR1 SEHNR and CDR2 FQNEAQ come from the germline V gene (reference sequence). CDR3 sequence: CASSLVAGRSSYEQYF. Here the CDR3 DNA reads TGTGCCAGCAGCTTAGTAGCAGGGAGGAGTTCCTACGAGCAGTACTTC.

This chain connects TRBV7-9 to TRBJ1-4; TRBD1 might be the D (5 bases). CDR1 is SEHNR, CDR2 FQNEAQ, per germline (reference sequence). The CDR3 runs to 18 residues. The ends were cut back, 6 bases at V and 4 bases at J, with 24 bases in the middle. The CDR3 nucleotides read TGTGCCAGCAGTACCGCAAGTCGGCCCAGGGATAGTAATGAAAAACTGTTTTTT. Translated, it gives CASSTASRPRDSNEKLFF.

This chain joins TRBV7-6 and TRBJ1-1, with a possible D match to TRBD1 (5 bases). The CDR3 runs 17 residues. V was shortened by 1 base and J by 4 bases, with 19 bases between the two germline ends. CDR1 and CDR2 (germline): SGHVS, FNYEAQ. This CDR3 is CASSLGNFGLGVTEAFF. DNA of the CDR3: TGTGCCAGCAGCTTAGGCAATTTTGGCCTGGGGGTCACTGAAGCTTTCTTT.

This clone showed up just once. The chain links TRBV29-1 to TRBJ2-1; no reliable D call. The CDR3 has 13 amino acids. Looked up from germline, CDR1 is SQVTM and CDR2 is ANQGSEA. The V end was cut by 7 bases, the J end by 6 bases, with 16 bases between. CDR3 sequence: CSANDQWGNEQFF. As DNA, the CDR3 is TGCAGCGCCAACGACCAGTGGGGCAATGAGCAGTTCTTC.

The chain combines TRBV14 with TRBJ2-1; 14 nucleotides line up with TRBD2. Per the germline V gene, CDR1 is SGHDN and CDR2 is FVKESK. The CDR3 length is 20 residues. V lost 4 bases, J lost 7 bases, and 18 bases stayed unmatched. CDR3 nucleotide sequence: TGTGCCAGCAGCCCAACAGATACCCGAAGAGGGACTAGCGGGAGAAATGAGCAGTTCTTC. Amino acid sequence: CASSPTDTRRGTSGRNEQFF.

This rearrangement joins TRBV6-1 to TRBJ2-3; D may be TRBD2 (6 bases). V lost 2 bases, J lost 5 bases, and 23 bases lay in between. This CDR3 is 18 amino acids long. The germline V gene encodes CDR1 MNHNS and CDR2 SASEGT. CDR3 nucleotide sequence: TGTGCCAGCAGTGAACATGTACTCGGCGGGGTCGCTTTAGATACGCAGTATTTT. Encoded protein: CASSEHVLGGVALDTQYF.

The chain has TRBV27 and TRBJ2-7, with 8 bases identical to TRBD2. CDR1 and CDR2 from the germline V gene are MNHEY and SMNVEV (reference sequence). CDR3 size: 15 residues. J was trimmed by 5 bases and V by 5 bases; bases with no gene match: 11. As DNA, the CDR3 is TGTGCCAGCAGTCCGGGCCTAGCGGGCAAACACGAGCAGTACTTC. Protein sequence: CASSPGLAGKHEQYF.

The genes are TRBV6-6 and TRBJ2-4, with no clear D. V gave up 6 bases and J gave up 0 bases, with 15 bases separating them. Germline V lookup: CDR1 MNHNY, CDR2 SVGAGI (reference sequence). The length of the CDR3 is 16 residues. As DNA, the CDR3 is TGTGCCAGCAGAAACCCCGGCGGTATAGCCAAAAACATTCAGTACTTC. Its protein is CASRNPGGIAKNIQYF.

V is TRBV9 and J is TRBJ2-2; D remains unclear. This CDR3 is 17 amino acids long. Germline lookup yields CDR1 SGDLS and CDR2 YYNGEE. The V end lost 1 base, the J end lost 1 base, and 14 bases lay between the germline ends. The CDR3, as DNA: TGTGCCAGCAGCGTAAGCTCGTCAGCGTGGAACACCGGGGAGCTGTTTTTT. Amino acid sequence: CASSVSSSAWNTGELFF. The whole variable domain, filled in from reference TRBV9 and TRBJ2-2, reads DSGVTQTPKHLITATGQRVTLRCSPRSGDLSVYWYQQSLDQGLQFLIQYYNGEERAKGNILERFSAQQFPDLHSELNLSSLELGDSALYFCASSVSSSAWNTGELFFGEGSRLTVL.

This sequence joins TRBV28 and TRBJ2-4, with 7 bases aligning to TRBD1. The CDR3 contains 16 residues. The V and J ends lost 3 bases and 8 bases, in that order; junction bases with no gene match: 13. Germline V gene sequence: CDR1 MDHEN, CDR2 SYDVKM. CDR3 residues: CASSFFPHRGEDIQYF. CDR3 coding DNA: TGTGCCAGCAGTTTCTTTCCTCACAGGGGAGAGGACATTCAGTACTTC.